The 14 T cell receptor beta chains reported below all come from one sample, sequenced in a study of T cell repertoires in cytomegalovirus infection. These receptors have no known antigen. Via MiXCR, TCRdb re-called the reads, giving one row per CDR3 protein. The sample consists of approximately 600,000 distinct CDR3 sequences, over 35% of them appearing once. Sequencing was performed on cultured PBMCs, taken from culture after CMV antigen stimulation. These TCRs come from a human donor in good health (CMV status not recorded). Some clones in this sample may be carry-over from other donors' samples.

This chain uses TRBV28 with TRBJ2-2; D tentatively fits TRBD1 or TRBD2 (5 bases each). V was pared by 2 bases and J by 7 bases, with 8 bases between. Germline values: CDR1 MDHEN, CDR2 SYDVKM. This CDR3 has 13 amino acids. This chain's CDR3 is CASSLTGLGELFF. CDR3 bases: TGTGCCAGCAGTTTAACGGGGCTCGGGGAGCTGTTTTTT.

This clonotype was picked up a small number of times. The chain links TRBV20-1 to TRBJ2-1; D is unresolved. Trimming removed 4 bases from V and 6 bases from J, with 7 bases in between. CDR3 length: 11 residues. CDR1 and CDR2 from the germline V gene are DFQATT and SNEGSKA (reference sequence). The CDR3 region has the DNA TGCAGTGCTACCCCCCTCAATGAGCAGTTCTTC. Translation gives CSATPLNEQFF.

The J gene is TRBJ2-1, the V gene TRBV5-4; the D call may be TRBD1 or TRBD2 (6 bases each). The germline V gene encodes CDR1 SGHNT and CDR2 YYREEE (reference sequence). V lost 1 base to trimming and J lost 0 bases, with 11 bases between them. The CDR3 spans 16 residues. CDR3 nucleotides: TGTGCCAGCAGCTTGTTCGGGGGCCCCTCCTACAATGAGCAGTTCTTC. The encoded protein is CASSLFGGPSYNEQFF.

This clonotype was counted a few times. The genes are TRBV7-6 and TRBJ2-1; 14 nucleotides line up with TRBD2. CDR3 length: 17 residues. The trim removed 4 bases at V and 7 bases at J, leaving 9 bases unmatched. Germline CDR1 SGHVS, CDR2 FNYEAQ. The CDR3 reads CASSSTSGRAGWNEQFF. Written as DNA, the CDR3 is TGTGCCAGCAGCTCGACTAGCGGGAGGGCCGGTTGGAATGAGCAGTTCTTC.

The chain recombines TRBV7-6 with TRBJ2-1; the D gene is possibly TRBD2 (6 bases). Deletions cut 4 bases from V and 8 bases from J, with 12 bases between. The CDR3 consists of 13 residues. Germline V gene data show CDR1 as SGHVS and CDR2 as FNYEAQ. Here the CDR3 DNA reads TGTGCCAGCAGCTCATTTCGGGAGTATGAGCAGTTCTTC. It codes for CASSSFREYEQFF. The variable domain in full, completed from reference TRBV7-6 and TRBJ2-1, reads GAGVSQSPRYKVTKRGQDVALRCDPISGHVSLYWYRQALGQGPEFLTYFNYEAQQDKSGLPNDRFSAERPEGSISTLTIQRTEQRDSAMYRCASSSFREYEQFFGPGTRLTVL.

J is TRBJ1-1 and V is TRBV20-1; 8 bases are shared with TRBD1. Per germline, CDR1 DFQATT and CDR2 SNEGSKA (reference sequence). The CDR3 length is 13 residues. V shed 3 bases, J shed 3 bases, and the junction held 3 bases outside the gene matches. CDR3 DNA sequence: TGCAGTGCTAGGACAGGGGTTTACACTGAAGCTTTCTTT. This codes for CSARTGVYTEAFF.

This chain links TRBV13 with TRBJ2-2, with 11 bases matching TRBD2. Trimming took 6 bases from V and 5 from J; bases not matched to a gene: 5. Germline CDR1 and CDR2: PRHDT and FYEKMQ (reference sequence). There are 15 residues in the CDR3. The CDR3 region has the DNA TGTGCCAGCAGAGGGACTAGCGGAGGGACCGGGGAGCTGTTTTTT. Protein product: CASRGTSGGTGELFF.

The V and J genes are TRBV20-1 and TRBJ2-3; 7 bases are a match to TRBD1. The V and J ends lost 5 bases and 4 bases, in that order; junction bases with no gene match: 6. The germline V gene has CDR1 DFQATT and CDR2 SNEGSKA (reference sequence). This CDR3 comprises 13 residues. CDR3 sequence reads: CSAQDRRADTQYF. As DNA, the CDR3 is TGCAGTGCTCAGGACAGGCGTGCAGATACGCAGTATTTT.

This clonotype was counted at least ten times. The chain has TRBV7-6 and TRBJ2-3; 9 nucleotides align to TRBD1. Germline loops: CDR1 SGHVS, CDR2 FNYEAQ. Germline trimming cut 4 bases from V and 7 bases from J; bases unmatched to any gene: 12. CDR3 length: 16 residues. CDR3 sequence reads: CASSSGQGRSHHTQYF. In DNA form, the CDR3 reads TGTGCCAGCAGCTCGGGACAGGGAAGATCTCACCATACGCAGTATTTT.

The chain has TRBV9 and TRBJ1-6; 8 nucleotides line up with TRBD1. The CDR3 totals 15 residues. The germline V gene encodes CDR1 SGDLS and CDR2 YYNGEE. Unmatched junction bases numbered 3, after V lost 1 base and J lost 6 bases. CDR3 DNA sequence: TGTGCCAGCAGCGTATTTGGACAGGGTAATTCACCCCTCCACTTT. As protein: CASSVFGQGNSPLHF.

This clonotype has more than one count but fewer than ten. The rearrangement links TRBV7-2 to TRBJ1-1, with D unresolved. V lost 2 bases, J lost 4 bases, and 11 bases lay in between. The CDR3 is 14 residues long. Germline V gene data show CDR1 as SGHTA and CDR2 as FQGNSA. Here the CDR3 reads CASSLQLWGTEAFF. CDR3 in DNA: TGTGCCAGCAGCTTACAGCTTTGGGGCACTGAAGCTTTCTTT.

The rearrangement links TRBV12-3 or TRBV12-4 to TRBJ2-7; unclear D gene. V dropped 5 bases and J dropped 0 bases, with 14 bases sitting between them. The length of the CDR3 is 15 residues. CDR3 residues: CASSGRNPSSYEQYF. The CDR3 bases are TGTGCCAGCAGTGGACGGAACCCTAGCTCCTACGAGCAGTACTTC.

This clonotype was seen a few times. The rearrangement links TRBV7-6 to TRBJ2-7; D not certain. The CDR3 has 13 residues. The V and J ends lost 1 base and 6 bases respectively, with 10 bases between them. Germline values: CDR1 SGHVS, CDR2 FNYEAQ. The CDR3 sequence: CASSLVISGEQYF. In DNA, the CDR3 is TGTGCCAGCAGCTTAGTGATCTCGGGCGAGCAGTACTTC.

This chain joins TRBV20-1 and TRBJ2-2, with D uncertain. V lost 5 bases and J lost 1, with 2 bases in between. The CDR3 consists of 11 residues. Looked up from germline, CDR1 is DFQATT and CDR2 is SNEGSKA (reference sequence). The CDR3 sequence is CSAVNTGELFF. The CDR3 nucleotides are TGCAGTGCTGTGAACACCGGGGAGCTGTTTTTT.